The text below deals with one T cell receptor beta chain. Its matching antigen is unknown. This specimen comes from a study of OX40 agonist ivuxolimab in advanced cancers. Study-wide context: Participants could have had prior anti-PD-1, anti-PD-L1 or anti-CTLA-4 therapy, and roughly 39% had some. Study observations and caveats: CD4+ T cells averaged fewer expanded clones than CD8+ T cells.

The protocol was immunoSEQ multiplex PCR, while the TCRdb copy is restricted to in-frame clones and leaves out a portion. The table lists 30,000 to 35,000 clones, about four fifths of them singletons, with approximately 2.4% in the top ten. Germline CDR1 and CDR2: KGHSH and LQKENI. This CDR3 region has 15 residues. V lost 3 bases and J lost 4, with 10 bases in between. The sequence derives from an adult with an advanced solid tumor such as melanoma, head and neck, liver or kidney cancer. The sequenced sample was CD4+ or CD8+ T cells sorted from blood, obtained in a trial of the OX40 agonist ivuxolimab. This rearrangement joins TRBV18 to TRBJ1-6; unclear D gene. In DNA form, the CDR3 reads TGTGCCAGCTCACCGGGCAATAGGTATAATTCACCCCTCCACTTT. Translation: CASSPGNRYNSPLHF.